This T cell receptor (beta chain) derives from a study of cytomegalovirus exposure and HLA in healthy donors. Whole-study findings and limits: The study designated about 160 TCR beta chains cytomegalovirus-associated. In an earlier analysis, about 87% or about 30%: the productive usage of most TCR beta V segments. TCR beta chains associated with HLA were, in a later analysis, more clonally expanded than equally common others.

Germline V gene lookup returns CDR1 KGHSH and CDR2 LQKENI. Trimming took off 10 bases at V and 0 bases at J, with 12 bases between the two ends. The CDR3 has 13 amino acids. Researchers ran the PCR with 60 Vbeta and 13 Jbeta primers. The repertoire was sequenced with immunoSEQ multiplex PCR; TCRdb's copy has only in-frame clones and lacks some. The sample consists of about 160,000 clones, over 70% of them appearing once. On this clone: The antigen remains undetermined.

Sequences were obtained from PBMCs. V and J are TRBV18 and TRBJ1-2; possible D gene TRBD1, 5 bases. The source of this sequence is a male donor in good health and CMV-seropositive. In DNA form, the CDR3 reads TGTGCCACGAGTGACAGTCCTAACTATGGCTACACCTTC. Amino acid sequence: CATSDSPNYGYTF. Using reference TRBV18 and TRBJ1-2 for the parts outside the CDR3, the full variable domain is NAGVMQNPRHLVRRRGQEARLRCSPMKGHSHVYWYRQLPEEGLKFMVYLQKENIIDESGMPKERFSAEFPKEGPSILRIQQVVRGDSAAYFCATSDSPNYGYTFGSGTRLTVV.